This T cell receptor (beta chain) originates from a study of shared clonotypes between healthy human individuals (dated by TCRdb to 2020 to 2022). Some background on the complete study: The cohort included three men and a couple of women between 18 and 49 years of age. Libraries were prepared and TCR repertoires were sequenced by different laboratories using diverse techniques, in order to increase sequencing depth and limit assay-specific biases. For each donor, three plates each were used for CD4 naive and CD4 memory, two plates were used for CD8 naive, and one plate was used for CD8 memory. Leukapheresis yielded between about 0.94 and 9.5 billion PBMCs per donor. Blood TCR repertoires of about five healthy adults were deeply sequenced to estimate repertoire size and the extent of clonotype sharing between individuals. The paper as a whole reports these results and caveats: Incomplete sequencing was indicated by rarefaction of sorted-subset datasets, despite the large sequencing depth. Sampling was restricted to blood, and TCR repertoires in tissues likely differ from the TCR repertoires found in blood. Larger estimated clonotype richness was generally found for naive subsets than for memory subsets. Compared with non-shared clonotypes, the clonotypes found in all four sorted-subset donors had higher generation probabilities. Because the study included a small number of donors, the genetic and exposure-history diversity represented was limited. Across a few donors, 5% to 6% of naive CD4, 3.5% of naive CD8, under 2.5% of memory CD4, and roughly 0.41% of memory CD8 clonotypes were shared. Pairwise subsampling led to the expectation that sequencing depth would affect the degree of clonotype sharing among donors.

In this sample, this clone turned up once. Its binding antigen is unknown. Qualities for individual bases were not recorded, and no much larger clone is one base off. The donors were healthy, HIV-negative adults who had no recently reported acute infections or vaccinations. Only Caucasian adults living in Nashville, Tennessee, USA were represented among the donors. Magnetic negative selection was used to enrich CD4+ T cells, after which naive cells were positively selected on CD45RA and the negative fraction became the memory subset. After blood collection by leukapheresis, PBMCs were isolated using Ficoll-Histopaque density gradient centrifugation and then cryopreserved in the vapor phase of liquid nitrogen. Analytical flow cytometry was used to check the purity and quantity of every magnetically sorted T cell population. Genomic DNA was isolated from each sorted fraction and quantified by UV absorbance on a Nanodrop 2000c.

Using the deep immunoSEQ assay, TCR CDR3 regions were amplified from genomic DNA by multiplex PCR. Genomic DNA extracted from each cell subset was distributed evenly over all wells of several immunoSEQ 96-well plates, and each plate served as one replicate. For sorted subsets, around 200 ng genomic DNA, equal to 30,000 or so T cell genomes, was loaded into each replicate PCR. The purified libraries were quantified using a Qubit 3.0 fluorometer, sized with a Bioanalyzer 2100, and then quantified again using the KAPA Library Quantification kit. A separate single-read 150-cycle Illumina NextSeq 550 flow cell was used to sequence each immunoSEQ 96-well plate. Under the source paper's analysis protocol: Because the immunoSEQ output included only junctional sequences and no quality scores, the filtering could not be the same as the filtering used for full-length reads. To assign V/J genes and CDR3, sequences were annotated against IMGT germline references using PyIR, a Python wrapper for IgBLAST v1.9. Reads with weak V/J assignments (E-value above 1e-6), missing CDR3, stop codons, out-of-frame junctions, or ambiguous translated residues were removed. V3J clonotypes were defined as sequences sharing an identical inferred V gene, J gene, and CDR3 amino acid sequence. The percentage overlap between two repertoires was calculated by dividing the number of shared unique clonotypes by the size of the smaller repertoire. RTK rarefaction, the Chao1 estimator, and Recon v2.1 estimates of unobserved clonotypes were used to assess repertoire richness. Generation probabilities for all TCRbeta clonotypes obtained by the gDNA method from a handful of donors were computed using OLGA. Imported from immuneACCESS, the table was reduced by TCRdb to in-frame sequences with V and J called. These copies leave out some clones; in studies compared against another copy, an unresolved V gene accounts for under half, and the cause of the remainder is not known. The V and J calls and clone size come from that table; D and trimming were worked out from the DNA. In all, the sample holds around 990,000 clones, and approximately 80% of those were seen once. Approximately 0.9% of the sample rests with the top ten.

The germline V gene specifies SGHTA as CDR1 and FQGTGA as CDR2. The CDR3 starts with the cysteine, ends with the phenylalanine, and has 15 residues. The entry retains the CDR3 DNA only, 45 bases that are in frame from base 1. V is reduced by 3 bases and J by 8 bases, leaving a spacing of 19 bases between them. Sequencing used memory CD4+ T cells from PBMCs. The sample's cell subset or site label is to be understood as: CD45RA-negative fraction. The receptor chain draws on TRBV7-3 and TRBJ1-2; the D gene assignment is ambiguous. This TCR came from a man in his late teens or twenties in good health. Some clones in this sample may be carry-over from other donors' samples. The nucleotides are TGTGCCAGCAGCTTCGCTTCAGGAGGGAGTCAGGGCTACACCTTC. The resulting protein is CASSFASGGSQGYTF.